This passage covers 25 T cell receptor beta chains from one sample sequenced in a study of regulatory T cells. Amplification used 52 TRBV primers and 13 TRBJ primers. Clones were sequenced by immunoSEQ multiplex PCR, and TCRdb holds only the in-frame ones, with some missing. The table includes 30,000 to 40,000 clones, about 88% detected once. Study conclusions and caveats: Hydrophobic residues at CDR3 positions 6 and 7 were enriched in conventional CD4+ T cells of CD3G-deficient patients.

Their antigen targets remain unknown. Sample: conventional CD4+ T cells sorted from blood. These receptors came from a person aged 18 to 29 with CD3G deficiency.

The chain combines TRBV27 with TRBJ2-5, with no clear D. The germline V gene has CDR1 MNHEY and CDR2 SMNVEV (reference sequence). V was trimmed by 3 bases and J by 5 bases, leaving 10 bases between them. The CDR3 is made up of 13 amino acids. The CDR3: CASSFQRGETQYF. For the CDR3, the DNA is TGTGCCAGCAGTTTCCAGCGTGGCGAGACCCAGTACTTC.

The chain recombines TRBV5-1 with TRBJ2-5; 13 nucleotides line up with TRBD2. The length of the CDR3 is 15 residues. V lost 2 bases to trimming and J lost 5 bases; unmatched junction nucleotides: 3. Germline V CDR1 and CDR2: SGHRS, YFSETQ. CDR3 sequence: CASSLLAGGRETQYF. CDR3 nucleotide sequence: TGCGCCAGCAGCTTACTAGCGGGGGGGCGCGAGACCCAGTACTTC.

The gene calls are TRBV28 and TRBJ1-2; D is perhaps TRBD1 (6 bases). Germline V gene sequence: CDR1 MDHEN, CDR2 SYDVKM. CDR3 length: 14 amino acids. Trimming took off 3 bases at V and 3 bases at J, with 11 bases between the two ends. The CDR3 loop is CASSFRDMHYGYTF. CDR3 DNA: TGTGCCAGCAGTTTCAGGGACATGCACTATGGCTACACCTTC.

This chain uses TRBV27 with TRBJ1-2; D is uncertain. Germline V gives CDR1 MNHEY, CDR2 SMNVEV (reference sequence). This CDR3 comprises 13 residues. Deletions cut 5 bases from V and 5 bases from J, with 12 bases between. CDR3 residues: CASSPGPQYGYTF. In DNA, the CDR3 is TGTGCCAGCAGTCCTGGGCCACAATATGGCTACACCTTC.

This chain connects TRBV6-6 to TRBJ1-1, with a possible D match to TRBD1 (6 bases). The length of the CDR3 is 13 residues. Trimming stripped 2 bases from V and 5 bases from J, with 9 bases between. The germline CDR1 and CDR2 sequences are MNHNY and SVGAGI (reference sequence). CDR3 protein: CASSYQGWTEAFF. The DNA for the CDR3 is TGTGCCAGCAGTTACCAGGGGTGGACTGAAGCTTTCTTT.

This chain joins TRBV11-1 and TRBJ1-1; TRBD1 matches at 7 bases. There are 14 residues in the CDR3. The germline V gene has CDR1 SGHAT and CDR2 FQDESV (reference sequence). J was trimmed by 4 bases and V by 5 bases; bases with no gene match: 7. CDR3 DNA sequence: TGTGCCAGCAGCCCGGGACAGTTGAGCACTGAAGCTTTCTTT. Its translation: CASSPGQLSTEAFF. Variable domain in full (rest from reference TRBV11-1 and TRBJ1-1): EAEVAQSPRYKITEKSQAVAFWCDPISGHATLYWYRQILGQGPELLVQFQDESVVDDSQLPKDRFSAERLKGVDSTLKIQPAELGDSAMYLCASSPGQLSTEAFFGQGTRLTVV.

The chain is built from TRBV6-6 and TRBJ1-2; 7 bases map to TRBD1. The V segment lost 5 bases and the J segment 4 bases; nucleotides outside the gene matches: 4. Germline CDR1 and CDR2: MNHNY and SVGAGI (reference sequence). This CDR3 has 13 amino acids. The CDR3 DNA sequence: TGTGCCAGCAGTCGGGACAGCCTCTATGGCTACACCTTC. The encoded protein is CASSRDSLYGYTF.

The chain couples TRBV6-6 to TRBJ1-6, with TRBD1 matching over 7 bases. CDR1 is MNHNY, CDR2 SVGAGI, per germline (reference sequence). The V and J ends lost 10 bases and 3 bases, in that order; junction bases with no gene match: 9. This CDR3 contains 15 residues. The CDR3 DNA is TGTGCCACCTTAGGGGGCGGAAACTATAATTCACCCCTCCACTTT. Amino acids: CATLGGGNYNSPLHF.

The chain recombines TRBV28 with TRBJ2-3; possible D gene TRBD2, 6 bases. Germline CDR1 and CDR2: MDHEN and SYDVKM. The CDR3 runs to 15 residues. The ends were cut back, 7 bases at V and 6 bases at J, with 20 bases in the middle. The CDR3 nucleotides read TGTGCCAGCACCCCGGGACTTCCGAAAGCGGATACGCAGTATTTT. It specifies CASTPGLPKADTQYF.

The V call is TRBV6-1, the J call TRBJ1-6; no clear D gene. CDR1 is MNHNS, CDR2 SASEGT, per germline. V lost 4 bases, J lost 9 bases, and 13 bases lay in between. This CDR3 has 14 residues. The CDR3 is CASSARVWASPLHF. DNA for the CDR3: TGTGCCAGCAGTGCACGGGTTTGGGCTTCACCCCTCCACTTT.

A few counts support this clone. The chain recombines TRBV6-1 with TRBJ1-2; D call uncertain. Trimming removed 6 bases at V and 6 bases at J, with 8 bases between. Germline CDR1 reads MNHNS; CDR2 reads SASEGT. The CDR3 sequence is 11 residues long. Written as DNA, the CDR3 is TGTGCCAGCAGCCACATTCATGGCTACACCTTC. Translated, it gives CASSHIHGYTF.

The CDR3 coding sequence is TGTGCCAGCAGCTTATTATTCGGGGGAGTGGTCTCCTACAATGAGCAGTTCTTC. As protein: CASSLLFGGVVSYNEQFF. This chain joins TRBV7-9 and TRBJ2-1; D possibly corresponds to TRBD2 (6 bases). V lost 2 bases and J lost 0, with 17 bases in between. The CDR3 runs 18 residues. Germline assignment: CDR1 SEHNR and CDR2 FQNEAQ (reference sequence). Drawing the rest from reference TRBV7-9 and TRBJ2-1, the complete variable domain is DTGVSQNPRHKITKRGQNVTFRCDPISEHNRLYWYRQTLGQGPEFLTYFQNEAQLEKSRLLSDRFSAERPKGSFSTLEIQRTEQGDSAMYLCASSLLFGGVVSYNEQFFGPGTRLTVL.

As DNA, the CDR3 is TGCGCCAGCAGCTTGGGGTTGGAAGCGGATACGCAGTATTTT. Its protein is CASSLGLEADTQYF. The chain is built from TRBV5-1 and TRBJ2-3; D remains unclear. Trimming removed 0 bases from V and 6 bases from J, with 11 bases in between. The germline gives CDR1 SGHRS, CDR2 YFSETQ. The CDR3 has 14 amino acids.

The chain is built from TRBV6-5 and TRBJ2-3; D is undetermined. The CDR3 totals 13 residues. Trimming took off 5 bases at V and 8 bases at J, with 14 bases between the two ends. CDR1 is MNHEY, CDR2 SVGAGI, per germline. The DNA for the CDR3 is TGTGCCAGCAGTGAGAGGTCGCGCGGTACGCAGTATTTT. This encodes CASSERSRGTQYF.

The J gene is TRBJ1-1, the V gene TRBV5-1, with 8 bases lining up with TRBD1. CDR3 size: 14 residues. CDR1 and CDR2 (germline): SGHRS, YFSETQ. Unmatched junction bases numbered 5, after V lost 3 bases and J lost 4 bases. CDR3 residues: CASSSGQGATEAFF. CDR3 DNA sequence: TGCGCCAGCAGCTCGGGTCAGGGGGCCACTGAAGCTTTCTTT.

This sequence joins TRBV7-9 and TRBJ1-1; TRBD1 might be the D (6 bases). CDR3 length: 14 amino acids. V was shortened by 5 bases and J by 7 bases, with 17 bases between the two germline ends. Germline V gene lookup returns CDR1 SEHNR and CDR2 FQNEAQ (reference sequence). CDR3 loop: CASSPLDSRVEAFF. CDR3 coding DNA: TGTGCCAGCAGCCCCTTGGACAGCCGAGTTGAAGCTTTCTTT.

The rearrangement joins TRBV28 to TRBJ1-2, with a weak D call TRBD1 (6 bases). CDR1 is MDHEN and CDR2 is SYDVKM in the germline V gene. The CDR3 is made up of 13 amino acids. Trimming removed 5 bases at V and 8 bases at J, with 15 bases between. The CDR3 spells CASSPPGAQGYTF. The CDR3 coding sequence is TGTGCCAGCAGTCCCCCGGGGGCGCAAGGCTACACCTTC.

The chain employs TRBV7-6 and TRBJ1-6; D might be TRBD1 (6 bases). The ends were cut back, 1 base at V and 9 bases at J, with 10 bases in the middle. The CDR3 extends over 14 amino acids. The germline V gene has CDR1 SGHVS and CDR2 FNYEAQ. Here the CDR3 DNA reads TGTGCCAGCAGCTTAGAACAGGGAGGTTCACCCCTCCACTTT. The encoded protein is CASSLEQGGSPLHF.

V gene TRBV6-6 combines with J gene TRBJ1-5; D unresolved. The CDR3 is made up of 14 amino acids. Germline V lookup: CDR1 MNHNY, CDR2 SVGAGI (reference sequence). Trimming shortened V by 6 bases and J by 1 base, and 10 bases separated the two germline ends. The CDR3 region is CASSAERSNQPQHF. The CDR3 DNA sequence: TGTGCCAGCAGCGCAGAGAGAAGCAATCAGCCCCAGCATTTT.

This clone appeared once. V gene TRBV10-3 combines with J gene TRBJ1-1; D ambiguous. The V and J ends lost 5 bases and 0 bases respectively, with 7 bases between them. Germline V gene lookup returns CDR1 ENHRY and CDR2 SYGVKD. This CDR3 is built from 13 residues. DNA of the CDR3: TGTGCCATCAGTTATACTCTGAACACTGAAGCTTTCTTT. This translates into CAISYTLNTEAFF.

J is TRBJ2-5 and V is TRBV5-1; 7 nucleotides match TRBD2. CDR3 length equals 13 residues. V was clipped by 5 bases and J by 7 bases; unmatched bases: 8. Germline-derived CDR1 and CDR2 are SGHRS and YFSETQ. CDR3 in DNA: TGCGCCAGCAGTCTGGCGGGAGTAGGGACCCAGTACTTC. Its translation: CASSLAGVGTQYF.

The chain couples TRBV5-1 to TRBJ2-3; tentatively, D is TRBD2 (6 bases). The CDR3 is 15 residues long. The V gene's germline CDR1 is SGHRS and CDR2 YFSETQ. The germline V and J ends were trimmed by 3 bases and 2 bases, with 13 bases remaining between them. In DNA form, the CDR3 reads TGCGCCAGCAGCTCGGAGGGCACGTCCACAGATACGCAGTATTTT. Its translation: CASSSEGTSTDTQYF.

V is TRBV6-6 and J is TRBJ1-2, with 7 bases matching TRBD1. This CDR3 is 13 amino acids long. V was clipped by 6 bases and J by 6 bases; unmatched bases: 7. The germline V gene has CDR1 MNHNY and CDR2 SVGAGI (reference sequence). CDR3 sequence (DNA): TGTGCCAGCAGCCTTCCAGGGGGGGATGGCTACACCTTC. Amino acids: CASSLPGGDGYTF.

The V call is TRBV6-5, the J call TRBJ2-6; D call uncertain. The CDR3 runs 14 residues. V was trimmed by 4 bases and J by 2 bases, leaving 6 bases between them. The V gene's germline CDR1 is MNHEY and CDR2 SVGAGI. The chain's CDR3 is CASSFRPGANVLTF. Written as DNA, the CDR3 is TGTGCCAGCAGTTTTCGACCTGGGGCCAACGTCCTGACTTTC.

The chain is built from TRBV7-2 and TRBJ2-1; tentatively, D is TRBD2 (5 bases). V was cut by 2 bases and J by 6 bases, with 14 bases left in between. The CDR3 contains 15 residues. In germline, CDR1 is SGHTA, CDR2 FQGNSA. The CDR3 region is CASSLPDFSINEQFF. The DNA for the CDR3 is TGTGCCAGCAGCTTACCGGACTTTTCCATCAATGAGCAGTTCTTC.